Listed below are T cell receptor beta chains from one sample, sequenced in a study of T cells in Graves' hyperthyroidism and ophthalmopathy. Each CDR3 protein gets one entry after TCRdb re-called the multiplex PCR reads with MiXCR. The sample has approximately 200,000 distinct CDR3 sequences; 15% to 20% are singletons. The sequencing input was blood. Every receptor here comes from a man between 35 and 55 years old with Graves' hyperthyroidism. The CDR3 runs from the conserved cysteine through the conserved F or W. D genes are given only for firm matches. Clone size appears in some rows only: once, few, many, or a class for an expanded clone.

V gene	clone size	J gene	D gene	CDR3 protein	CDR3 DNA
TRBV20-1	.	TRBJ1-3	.	CSARGSGGNTIYF	TGCAGTGCTAGAGGGTCAGGGGGAAACACCATATATTTT
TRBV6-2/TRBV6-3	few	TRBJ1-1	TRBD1	CASSTGVTEAFF	TGTGCCAGCAGTACAGGGGTCACTGAAGCTTTCTTT
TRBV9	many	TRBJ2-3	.	CASSADGGRTQYF	TGTGCCAGCAGCGCCGATGGGGGGAGGACGCAGTATTTT
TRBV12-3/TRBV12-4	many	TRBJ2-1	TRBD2	CASSTTSGGLNEQFF	TGTGCCAGCAGCACTACTAGCGGGGGGCTTAATGAGCAGTTCTTC
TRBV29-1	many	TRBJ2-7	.	CSVEGDDTNSYEQYF	TGCAGCGTTGAAGGGGACGACACCAACTCCTACGAGCAGTACTTC
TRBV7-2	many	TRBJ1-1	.	CASSLVRTNTEAFF	TGTGCCAGCAGCTTAGTCAGAACGAACACTGAAGCTTTCTTT
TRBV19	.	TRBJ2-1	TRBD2	CASSITSGGASGNEQFF	TGTGCCAGTAGTATCACTAGCGGGGGAGCGTCAGGCAATGAGCAGTTCTTC
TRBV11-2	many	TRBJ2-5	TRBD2	CASSGGTSGFQETQYF	TGTGCCAGCAGCGGAGGGACTAGCGGGTTCCAAGAGACCCAGTACTTC
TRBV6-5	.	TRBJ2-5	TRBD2	CASSWDLAGPQETQYF	TGTGCCAGCAGTTGGGACCTAGCGGGGCCCCAAGAGACCCAGTACTTC
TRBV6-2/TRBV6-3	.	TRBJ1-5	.	CASKRGVSNQPQHF	TGTGCCAGCAAACGGGGCGTTAGCAATCAGCCCCAGCATTTT
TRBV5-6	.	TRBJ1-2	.	CASSLAPQADYGYTF	TGTGCCAGCAGCCTAGCCCCACAGGCGGACTATGGCTACACCTTC
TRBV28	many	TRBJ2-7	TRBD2	CASSPLTSGVYEQYF	TGTGCCAGCAGTCCTCTCACTAGCGGGGTCTACGAGCAGTACTTC
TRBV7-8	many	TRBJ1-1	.	CASSPLGGRVVTEAFF	TGTGCCAGCAGCCCCCTGGGGGGTAGGGTAGTAACTGAAGCTTTCTTT
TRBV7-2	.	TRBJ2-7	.	CASSSSSMGYYEQYF	TGTGCCAGCAGCTCAAGCTCGATGGGCTACTACGAGCAGTACTTC
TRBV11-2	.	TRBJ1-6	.	CASSLAGLYNSPLHF	TGTGCCAGCAGCTTAGCTGGGTTGTATAATTCACCCCTCCACTTT
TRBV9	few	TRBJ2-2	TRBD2	CASSVRGGALGELFF	TGTGCCAGCAGCGTCCGCGGGGGGGCCTTGGGGGAGCTGTTTTTT
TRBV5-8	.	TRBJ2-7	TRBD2	CASSSASGGASSYEQYF	TGTGCCAGCAGCTCGGCCAGCGGGGGGGCGAGCTCCTACGAGCAGTACTTC
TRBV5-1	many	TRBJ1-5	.	CASSLGSGNQPQHF	TGCGCCAGCAGCTTGGGCTCAGGGAATCAGCCCCAGCATTTT
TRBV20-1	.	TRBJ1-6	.	CSARDWAGGYNSPLHF	TGCAGTGCTAGAGATTGGGCGGGTGGCTATAATTCACCCCTCCACTTT
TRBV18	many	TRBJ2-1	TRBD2	CASSAPGLGSNEQFF	TGTGCCAGCTCAGCGCCGGGACTAGGAAGTAATGAGCAGTTCTTC
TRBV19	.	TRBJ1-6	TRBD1	CAIGQGAHNSPLHF	TGTGCCATCGGACAGGGGGCGCATAATTCACCCCTCCACTTT
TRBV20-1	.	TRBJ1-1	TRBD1	CSEDRDNTEAFF	TGCAGTGAGGACAGGGACAACACTGAAGCTTTCTTT
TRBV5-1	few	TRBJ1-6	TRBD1	CASSLGQGVYNSPLHF	TGCGCCAGCAGCTTGGGACAGGGGGTCTATAATTCACCCCTCCACTTT
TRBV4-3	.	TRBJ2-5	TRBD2	CASSQVREGTQYF	TGCGCCAGCAGCCAAGTGAGGGAGGGGACCCAGTACTTC
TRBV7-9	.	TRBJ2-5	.	CASSVHPPNQETQYF	TGTGCCAGCAGCGTCCACCCCCCGAACCAAGAGACCCAGTACTTC
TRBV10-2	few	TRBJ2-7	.	CASVRDILNYDEQYF	TGCGCCAGTGTCCGGGACATCCTCAACTACGACGAGCAGTACTTC
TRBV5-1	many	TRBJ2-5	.	CASTKGRETQYF	TGCGCCAGCACCAAAGGGAGGGAGACCCAGTACTTC
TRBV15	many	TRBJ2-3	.	CATSRDLESGADTQYF	TGTGCCACCAGCAGAGATCTCGAGTCAGGCGCAGATACGCAGTATTTT
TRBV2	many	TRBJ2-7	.	CASSTSERMTPPPNYEQYF	TGTGCCAGCAGTACCTCGGAGAGAATGACACCTCCCCCAAACTACGAGCAGTACTTC
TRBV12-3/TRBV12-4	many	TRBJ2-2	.	CASSLARPGELFF	TGTGCCAGCAGTTTAGCGAGGCCCGGGGAGCTGTTTTTT
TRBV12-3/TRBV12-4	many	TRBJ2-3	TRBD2	CASSVYSGGTDTQYF	TGTGCCAGCAGTGTTTATAGCGGGGGGACAGATACGCAGTATTTT
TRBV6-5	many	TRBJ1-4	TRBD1	CASSYGQGAKLFF	TGTGCCAGCAGTTACGGGCAGGGGGCTAAACTGTTTTTT
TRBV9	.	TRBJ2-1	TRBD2	CASSVAGSGGLHEQFF	TGTGCCAGCAGCGTAGCGGGGAGCGGGGGGTTGCATGAGCAGTTCTTC
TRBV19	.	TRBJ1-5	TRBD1	CASNRDSFPYSNQPQHF	TGTGCCAGTAACAGGGACAGCTTCCCGTATAGCAATCAGCCCCAGCATTTT
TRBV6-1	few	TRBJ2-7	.	CASSPSRVFHEQYF	TGTGCCAGCAGCCCCTCTCGGGTTTTCCACGAGCAGTACTTC
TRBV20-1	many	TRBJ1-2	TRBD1	CSAPGTGENYGYTF	TGCAGTGCCCCCGGGACAGGGGAAAACTATGGCTACACCTTC
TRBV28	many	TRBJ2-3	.	CASSPSGGSTDTQYF	TGTGCCAGCAGCCCATCCGGGGGAAGCACAGATACGCAGTATTTT
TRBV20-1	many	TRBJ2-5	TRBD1	CSARTGPQETQYF	TGCAGTGCTCGGACAGGGCCACAAGAGACCCAGTACTTC
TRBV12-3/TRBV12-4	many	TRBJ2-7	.	CASSFNLHEQYF	TGTGCCAGCAGTTTTAATCTACACGAGCAGTACTTC
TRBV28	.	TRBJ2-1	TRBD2	CASSFSPSGYNEQFF	TGTGCCAGCAGTTTTTCGCCTAGCGGCTACAATGAGCAGTTCTTC
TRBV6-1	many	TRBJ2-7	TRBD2	CASSRASGGGAYEQYF	TGTGCCAGCAGTCGGGCTAGCGGGGGCGGCGCCTACGAGCAGTACTTC
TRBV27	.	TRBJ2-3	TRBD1	CASSPTGISYSDTQYF	TGTGCCAGCAGTCCGACAGGGATTTCTTATTCAGATACGCAGTATTTT
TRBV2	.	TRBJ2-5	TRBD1	CASSEVDRGPETKYF	TGTGCCAGCAGTGAAGTCGACAGGGGGCCTGAGACCAAGTACTTC
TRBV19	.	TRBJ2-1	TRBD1	CASSILVGRQGSNEQFF	TGTGCCAGTAGTATATTGGTCGGGAGACAGGGGAGCAATGAGCAGTTCTTC
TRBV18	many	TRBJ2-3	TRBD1	CASSPRAGQGLDTQYF	TGTGCCAGCTCACCAAGGGCGGGACAGGGACTAGATACGCAGTATTTT
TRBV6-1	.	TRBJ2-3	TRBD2	CASSETPSGGRTDTQYF	TGTGCCAGCAGTGAAACCCCTAGCGGGGGGCGCACAGATACGCAGTATTTT
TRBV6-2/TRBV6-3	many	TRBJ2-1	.	CASSSYSSEQFF	TGTGCCAGCAGCTCATACAGTTCTGAGCAGTTCTTC
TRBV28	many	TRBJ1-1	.	CASTSLWGSGTEAFF	TGTGCCAGCACTTCACTATGGGGGTCGGGGACTGAAGCTTTCTTT
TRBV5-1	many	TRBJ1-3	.	CASSLLGPNSGNTIYF	TGCGCCAGCAGCTTGCTGGGACCGAACTCTGGAAACACCATATATTTT
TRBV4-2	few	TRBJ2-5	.	CASSQEIQGGGGQETQYF	TGTGCCAGCAGCCAAGAAATACAGGGAGGGGGAGGGCAAGAGACCCAGTACTTC
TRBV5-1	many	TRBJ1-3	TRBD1	CASSVDRASGNTIYF	TGCGCCAGCAGCGTTGACAGGGCTTCTGGAAACACCATATATTTT
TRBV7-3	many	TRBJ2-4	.	CASSSGAGRSKNIQYF	TGTGCCAGCAGCTCGGGAGCGGGTCGTTCCAAAAACATTCAGTACTTC
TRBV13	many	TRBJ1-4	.	CASSLFQEKLFF	TGTGCCAGCAGCTTGTTTCAGGAAAAACTGTTTTTT
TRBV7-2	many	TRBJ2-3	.	CASSLGTPGDTQYF	TGTGCCAGCAGCCTTGGGACCCCAGGGGATACGCAGTATTTT